Following are 16 T cell receptor beta chains from one sample sequenced in a study of blood T cell repertoires in COVID-19. Repertoires were generated with immunoSEQ multiplex PCR, while TCRdb's copy carries only in-frame clones and drops some. The sample has 300,000 to 400,000 clones, around 83% seen once; the top ten hold approximately 3%. Sequenced material: peripheral blood. The origin of the receptors is a man aged 30 to 39 with active or convalescent COVID-19.

This chain connects TRBV7-3 to TRBJ1-2; the match to TRBD1 covers 11 bases. The germline CDR1 and CDR2 sequences are SGHTA and FQGTGA. The CDR3 runs to 15 residues. Trimming cost V 2 bases and J 6 bases; bases outside gene matches: 5. CDR3 coding DNA: TGTGCCAGCAGCTTATACGGGACAGGGGGTAATGGCTACACCTTC. It translates to CASSLYGTGGNGYTF.

J is TRBJ2-1 and V is TRBV24-1; D is possibly TRBD2 (5 bases). The CDR3 consists of 13 residues. V was trimmed by 0 bases and J by 12 bases, leaving 11 bases between them. Per germline, CDR1 KGHDR and CDR2 SFDVKD. The CDR3 nucleotides read TGTGCCACCAGTGATTTGCAGTCCCGGGGGCAGTTCTTC. It is translated as CATSDLQSRGQFF.

The chain carries TRBV7-2 and TRBJ2-7; 12 bases are a match to TRBD2. With V trimmed by 1 base and J by 6 bases, 7 bases remained unmatched. Germline CDR1 and CDR2: SGHTA and FQGNSA. The CDR3 sequence is 16 residues long. CDR3 sequence reads: CASSLEWTSGASEQYF. Here the CDR3 DNA reads TGTGCCAGCAGCTTAGAATGGACTAGCGGGGCCTCCGAGCAGTACTTC. The whole variable domain, remainder taken from reference TRBV7-2 and TRBJ2-7, is GAGVSQSPSNKVTEKGKDVELRCDPISGHTALYWYRQSLGQGLEFLIYFQGNSAPDKSGLPSDRFSAERTGGSVSTLTIQRTQQEDSAVYLCASSLEWTSGASEQYFGPGTRLTVT.

The chain recombines TRBV18 with TRBJ1-3; D unclear. V lost 3 bases to trimming and J lost 0 bases, with 15 bases between them. CDR1 and CDR2 (germline): KGHSH, LQKENI. This CDR3 comprises 17 residues. Here the CDR3 reads CASSPAGRLLSGNTIYF. CDR3 nucleotides: TGTGCCAGCTCACCCGCCGGTCGTCTCCTCTCTGGAAACACCATATATTTT.

The CDR3 nucleotides are TGCGCCAGCAGCCAAGAAGACCCATTCGGACAGCCCTATGGCTACACCTTC. Translation gives CASSQEDPFGQPYGYTF. The rearrangement joins TRBV4-3 to TRBJ1-2; a weak D match, TRBD1 (6 bases). The CDR3 sequence is 17 residues long. The V gene's germline CDR1 is LGHNA and CDR2 YSLEER. Trimming cost V 0 bases and J 4 bases, with 18 bases left between them.

The chain couples TRBV6-4 to TRBJ1-4; unclear D gene. The ends were cut back, 0 bases at V and 4 bases at J, with 9 bases in the middle. Germline V gives CDR1 MRHNA, CDR2 SNTAGT. This CDR3 region has 15 residues. The CDR3 is CASSDSRHRNEKLFF. The CDR3 region has the DNA TGTGCCAGCAGTGACTCGAGACATCGTAATGAAAAACTGTTTTTT.

This clone was recorded only once. V usage is TRBV2 and J usage is TRBJ1-4, with D possibly matching TRBD1 (5 bases). Germline V CDR1 and CDR2: SNHLY, FYNNEI. V lost 3 bases, J lost 8 bases, and 16 bases lay in between. The CDR3 runs to 15 residues. CDR3 residues: CASSEGLLTGEKLFF. CDR3 DNA sequence: TGTGCCAGCAGTGAGGGGCTTCTAACCGGGGAAAAACTGTTTTTT.

This clone occurred once. The chain couples TRBV30 to TRBJ1-5, with D possibly matching TRBD1 (5 bases). This CDR3 comprises 16 residues. The germline V and J ends were trimmed by 0 bases and 3 bases, with 15 bases remaining between them. Germline assignment: CDR1 GTSNPN and CDR2 SVGIG (reference sequence). The CDR3 sequence: CAWSVIRARHNQPQHF. The CDR3 coding sequence is TGTGCCTGGAGTGTGATCAGGGCTCGTCACAATCAGCCCCAGCATTTT.

V gene TRBV19 combines with J gene TRBJ1-5, with a tentative D call TRBD1 (6 bases). Germline loops: CDR1 LNHDA, CDR2 SQIVND (reference sequence). This CDR3 spans 14 amino acids. The V gene lost 4 bases and the J gene lost 5 bases, with 12 bases spanning the gap. CDR3 DNA sequence: TGTGCCAGTAGTAGGACAGCTGGAGATCAGCCCCAGCATTTT. Protein product: CASSRTAGDQPQHF.

V gene TRBV7-3 combines with J gene TRBJ2-5, with TRBD1 identical over 8 bases. Germline V gene sequence: CDR1 SGHTA, CDR2 FQGTGA. Trimming removed 2 bases from V and 5 bases from J; junction bases left unmatched: 4. The CDR3 consists of 14 residues. DNA of the CDR3: TGTGCCAGCAGCTTACAGGGGGCCGGCGAGACCCAGTACTTC. Its protein is CASSLQGAGETQYF.

The chain links TRBV24-1 to TRBJ1-5; 7 nucleotides agree with TRBD1. This CDR3 has 14 amino acids. Trimming removed 3 bases from V and 7 bases from J; junction bases left unmatched: 5. The germline CDR1 and CDR2 sequences are KGHDR and SFDVKD. The CDR3 protein is CATSDPWTGQPQHF. DNA of the CDR3: TGTGCCACCAGTGATCCCTGGACAGGACAGCCCCAGCATTTT.

Here the CDR3 reads CAISEPKRDGETQYF. The CDR3 DNA reads TGTGCCATCAGTGAACCGAAGCGCGACGGAGAGACCCAGTACTTC. The V and J genes are TRBV10-3 and TRBJ2-5; D remains unclear. The CDR3 loop spans 15 amino acids. Germline CDR1 is ENHRY and CDR2 is SYGVKD. Trimming pared 3 bases from V and 4 bases from J, leaving 15 bases between.

The chain is built from TRBV24-1 and TRBJ2-7; D unresolved. The CDR3 consists of 14 residues. CDR1 is KGHDR and CDR2 is SFDVKD in the germline V gene. Trimming took off 3 bases at V and 2 bases at J, with 10 bases between the two ends. CDR3 sequence: CATSDPVWPYEQYF. DNA for the CDR3: TGTGCCACCAGTGATCCCGTCTGGCCCTACGAGCAGTACTTC.

This rearrangement joins TRBV30 to TRBJ1-4, with TRBD1 identical over 7 bases. V dropped 2 bases and J dropped 10; count of bases not matched to a gene: 7. Per germline, CDR1 GTSNPN and CDR2 SVGIG (reference sequence). This CDR3 comprises 13 residues. The CDR3 DNA reads TGTGCCTGGAGTAGAGGGCAGGGGGGAAAACTGTTTTTT. As protein: CAWSRGQGGKLFF.

The gene calls are TRBV3-1 (or the pseudogene TRBV3-2) and TRBJ2-7; tentatively, D is TRBD2 (6 bases). V gave up 4 bases and J gave up 3 bases, with 10 bases separating them. CDR1 is LGHDT, CDR2 YNNKEL, per germline (reference sequence). The CDR3 contains 13 residues. This CDR3 is CASSLGAGYEQYF. The CDR3 DNA is TGTGCCAGCAGCCTCGGAGCGGGCTACGAGCAGTACTTC.

The chain has TRBV5-6 and TRBJ1-5, with a weak D call TRBD1 (5 bases). Trimming left V 2 bases short and J 1 base short, with 22 bases between. The CDR3 covers 19 residues. CDR1 is SGHDT and CDR2 is YYEEEE in the germline V gene. CDR3 loop: CASSLKQFQQETSNQPQHF. The CDR3 nucleotides read TGTGCCAGCAGCTTAAAACAGTTTCAACAGGAGACGAGCAATCAGCCCCAGCATTTT.